This TCR beta chain was sequenced for a study of shared clonotypes between healthy human individuals. Findings and limits, study-wide: A generally larger estimated richness was seen in naive subsets than in memory subsets.

Sequencing was performed with immunoSEQ multiplex PCR; in TCRdb, only in-frame clones are kept and a portion is missing. The sample shows more than 2 million clones, 85% to 95% of them seen only once. A note on this clone: The target antigen is unknown.

V was cut by 7 bases and J by 1 base, with 16 bases left in between. CDR3 length equals 15 residues. CDR1 is SEHNR, CDR2 FQNEAQ, per germline (reference sequence). The rearrangement links TRBV7-9 to TRBJ1-1; D may be TRBD1 (6 bases). The material sequenced was naive CD4+ T cells sorted from blood. Subset here: CD45RA+ positively selected. This clonotype was sampled from a man between 18 and 29 years old in good health. This CDR3 reads CASNRDILWNTEAFF. In DNA form, the CDR3 reads TGTGCCAGCAACAGGGACATCCTTTGGAACACTGAAGCTTTCTTT.